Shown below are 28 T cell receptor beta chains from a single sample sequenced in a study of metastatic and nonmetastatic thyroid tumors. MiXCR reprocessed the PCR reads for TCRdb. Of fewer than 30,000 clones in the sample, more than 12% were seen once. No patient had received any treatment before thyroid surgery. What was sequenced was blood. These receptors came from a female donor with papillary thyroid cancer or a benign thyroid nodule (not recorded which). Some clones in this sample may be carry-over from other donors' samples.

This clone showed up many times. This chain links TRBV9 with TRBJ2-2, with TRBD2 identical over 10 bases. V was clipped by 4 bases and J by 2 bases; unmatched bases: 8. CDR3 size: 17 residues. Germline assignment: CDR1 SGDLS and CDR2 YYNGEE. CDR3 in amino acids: CASSLRTSGVNTGELFF. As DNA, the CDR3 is TGTGCCAGCAGCCTACGGACTAGCGGTGTCAACACCGGGGAGCTGTTTTTT. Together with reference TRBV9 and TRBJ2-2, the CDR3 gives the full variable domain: DSGVTQTPKHLITATGQRVTLRCSPRSGDLSVYWYQQSLDQGLQFLIQYYNGEERAKGNILERFSAQQFPDLHSELNLSSLELGDSALYFCASSLRTSGVNTGELFFGEGSRLTVL.

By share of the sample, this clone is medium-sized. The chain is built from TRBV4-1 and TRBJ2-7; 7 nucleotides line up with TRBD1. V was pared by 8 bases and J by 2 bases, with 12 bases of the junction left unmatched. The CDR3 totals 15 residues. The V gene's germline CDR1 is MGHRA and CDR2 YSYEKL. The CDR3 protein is CASQDLTGIAYEQYF. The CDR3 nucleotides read TGCGCCAGCCAAGATTTGACAGGGATTGCCTACGAGCAGTACTTC.

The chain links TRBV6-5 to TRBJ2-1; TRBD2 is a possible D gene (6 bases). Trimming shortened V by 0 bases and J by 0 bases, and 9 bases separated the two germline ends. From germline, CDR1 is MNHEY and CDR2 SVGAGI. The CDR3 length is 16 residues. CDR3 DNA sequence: TGTGCCAGCAGTTACTCCGGGGGAGGCTCCTACAATGAGCAGTTCTTC. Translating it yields CASSYSGGGSYNEQFF.

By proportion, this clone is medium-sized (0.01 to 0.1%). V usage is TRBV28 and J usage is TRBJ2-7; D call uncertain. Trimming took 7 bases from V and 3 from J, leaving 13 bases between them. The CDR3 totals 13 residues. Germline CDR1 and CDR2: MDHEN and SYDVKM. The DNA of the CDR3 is TGTGCCAGCACCCCCGTGACAAGCTACGAGCAGTACTTC. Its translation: CASTPVTSYEQYF.

CDR3 region: CASSFGAASDQPQHF. As DNA, the CDR3 is TGTGCCAGCAGTTTTGGGGCAGCCTCAGACCAGCCCCAGCATTTT. V is TRBV28 and J is TRBJ1-5; TRBD1 might be the D (5 bases). This CDR3 is built from 15 residues. V lost 3 bases, J lost 7 bases, and 16 bases lay in between. The germline gives CDR1 MDHEN, CDR2 SYDVKM.

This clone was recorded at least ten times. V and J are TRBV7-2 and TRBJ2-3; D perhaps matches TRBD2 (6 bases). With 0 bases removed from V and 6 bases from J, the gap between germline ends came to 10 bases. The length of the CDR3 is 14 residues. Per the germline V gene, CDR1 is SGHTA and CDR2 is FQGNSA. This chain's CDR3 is CASSLAGLGDTQYF. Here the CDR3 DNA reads TGTGCCAGCAGCTTAGCGGGACTCGGGGATACGCAGTATTTT.

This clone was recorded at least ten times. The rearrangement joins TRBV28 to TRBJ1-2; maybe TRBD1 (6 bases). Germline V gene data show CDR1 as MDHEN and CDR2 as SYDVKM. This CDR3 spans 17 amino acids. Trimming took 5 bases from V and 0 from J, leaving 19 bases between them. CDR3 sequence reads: CASSPLIGGGPNYGYTF. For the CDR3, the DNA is TGTGCCAGCAGTCCTTTAATTGGAGGGGGTCCTAACTATGGCTACACCTTC.

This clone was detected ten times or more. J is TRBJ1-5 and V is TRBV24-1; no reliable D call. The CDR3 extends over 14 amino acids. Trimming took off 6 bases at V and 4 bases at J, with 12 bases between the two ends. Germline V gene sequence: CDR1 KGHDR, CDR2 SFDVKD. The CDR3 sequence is CATSPRAFNQPQHF. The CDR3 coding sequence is TGTGCCACCAGTCCCCGGGCCTTTAATCAGCCCCAGCATTTT.

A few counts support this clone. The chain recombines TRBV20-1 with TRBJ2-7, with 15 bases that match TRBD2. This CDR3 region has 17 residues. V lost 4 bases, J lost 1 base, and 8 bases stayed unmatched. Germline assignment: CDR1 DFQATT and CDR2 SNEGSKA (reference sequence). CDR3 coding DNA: TGCAGTGCTACTGGCCGGGGACTAGCGGGAGGTTCCTACGAGCAGTACTTC. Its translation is CSATGRGLAGGSYEQYF.

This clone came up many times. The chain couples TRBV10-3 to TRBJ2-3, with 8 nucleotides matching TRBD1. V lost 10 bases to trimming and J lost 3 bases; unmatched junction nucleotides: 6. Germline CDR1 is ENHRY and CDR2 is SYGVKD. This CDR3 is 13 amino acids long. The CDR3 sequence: CATTTGDTDTQYF. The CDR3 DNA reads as TGTGCCACAACGACAGGGGATACAGATACGCAGTATTTT.

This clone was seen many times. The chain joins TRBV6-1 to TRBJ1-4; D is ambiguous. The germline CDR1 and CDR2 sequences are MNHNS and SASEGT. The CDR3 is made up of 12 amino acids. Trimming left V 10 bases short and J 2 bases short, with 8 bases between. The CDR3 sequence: CATGRTNEKLFF. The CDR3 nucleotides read TGTGCCACGGGTCGGACTAATGAAAAACTGTTTTTT.

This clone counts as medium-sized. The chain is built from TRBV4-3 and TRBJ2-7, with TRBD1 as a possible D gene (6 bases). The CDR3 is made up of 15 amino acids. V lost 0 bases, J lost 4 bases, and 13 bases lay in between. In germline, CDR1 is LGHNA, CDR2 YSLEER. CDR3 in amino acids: CASSQEGARGYEQYF. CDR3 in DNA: TGCGCCAGCAGCCAAGAGGGGGCCAGGGGATACGAGCAGTACTTC.

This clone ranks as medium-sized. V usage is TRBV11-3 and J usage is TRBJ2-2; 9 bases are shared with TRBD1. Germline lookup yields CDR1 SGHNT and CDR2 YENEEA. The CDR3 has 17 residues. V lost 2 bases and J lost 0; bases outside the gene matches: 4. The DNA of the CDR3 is TGTGCCAGCAGCTTAAAACAGGGGGCGCCGAACACCGGGGAGCTGTTTTTT. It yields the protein CASSLKQGAPNTGELFF.

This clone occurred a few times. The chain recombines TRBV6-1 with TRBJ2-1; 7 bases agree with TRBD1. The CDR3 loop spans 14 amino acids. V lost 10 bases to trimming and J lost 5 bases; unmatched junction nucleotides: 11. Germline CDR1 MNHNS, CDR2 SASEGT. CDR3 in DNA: TGTGCCATCAAGATTGACAGGGCAGACAATGAGCAGTTCTTC. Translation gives CAIKIDRADNEQFF.

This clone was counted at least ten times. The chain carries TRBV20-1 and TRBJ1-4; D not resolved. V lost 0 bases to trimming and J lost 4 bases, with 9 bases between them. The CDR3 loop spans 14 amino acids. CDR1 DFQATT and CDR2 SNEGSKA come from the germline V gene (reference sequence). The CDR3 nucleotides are TGCAGTGCTAGAGAGGACTCCTATAATGAAAAACTGTTTTTT. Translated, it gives CSAREDSYNEKLFF.

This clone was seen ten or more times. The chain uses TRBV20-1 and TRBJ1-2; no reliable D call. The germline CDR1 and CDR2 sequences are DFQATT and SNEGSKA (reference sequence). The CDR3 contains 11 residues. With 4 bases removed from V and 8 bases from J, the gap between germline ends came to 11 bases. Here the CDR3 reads CSAKGLGGYTF. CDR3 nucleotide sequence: TGCAGTGCTAAGGGATTAGGAGGCTACACCTTC.

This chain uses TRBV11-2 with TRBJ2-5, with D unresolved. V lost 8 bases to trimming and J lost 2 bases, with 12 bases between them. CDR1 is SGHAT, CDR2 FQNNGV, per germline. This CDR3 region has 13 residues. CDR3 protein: CASSPNHQETQYF. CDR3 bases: TGTGCCAGCTCCCCTAACCATCAAGAGACCCAGTACTTC.

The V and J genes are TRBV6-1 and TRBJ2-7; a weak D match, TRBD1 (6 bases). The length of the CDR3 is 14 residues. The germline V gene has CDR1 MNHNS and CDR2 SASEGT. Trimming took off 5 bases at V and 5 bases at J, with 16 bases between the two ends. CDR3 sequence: CASSLGTPRDEQYF. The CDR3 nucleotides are TGTGCCAGCAGTCTTGGGACACCAAGGGACGAGCAGTACTTC.

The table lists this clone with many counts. The CDR3 nucleotides read TGCACCTACGAGGGCTCCTACAATGAGCAGTTCTTC. Translation: CTYEGSYNEQFF. The chain joins TRBV29-1 to TRBJ2-1; possibly TRBD2 for D (5 bases). This CDR3 is built from 12 residues. Germline V gene data show CDR1 as SQVTM and CDR2 as ANQGSEA.

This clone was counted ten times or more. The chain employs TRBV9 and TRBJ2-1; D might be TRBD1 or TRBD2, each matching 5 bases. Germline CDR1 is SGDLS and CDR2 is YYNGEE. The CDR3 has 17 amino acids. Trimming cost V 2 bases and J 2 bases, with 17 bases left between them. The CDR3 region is CASSVGPLGPTYNEQFF. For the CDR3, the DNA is TGTGCCAGCAGCGTGGGACCTTTGGGGCCCACCTACAATGAGCAGTTCTTC.

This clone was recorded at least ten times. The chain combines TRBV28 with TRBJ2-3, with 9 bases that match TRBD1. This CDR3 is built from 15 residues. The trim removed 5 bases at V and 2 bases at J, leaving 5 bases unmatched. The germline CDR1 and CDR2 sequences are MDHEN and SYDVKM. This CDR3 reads CASSQGQGVTDTQYF. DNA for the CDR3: TGTGCCAGCAGTCAGGGACAGGGCGTCACAGATACGCAGTATTTT.

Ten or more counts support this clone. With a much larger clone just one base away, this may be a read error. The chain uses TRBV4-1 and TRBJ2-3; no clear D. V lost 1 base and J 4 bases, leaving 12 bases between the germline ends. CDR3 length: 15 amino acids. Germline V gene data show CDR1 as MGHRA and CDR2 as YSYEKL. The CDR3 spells CASSQVGGKSDTQYF. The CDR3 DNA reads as TGCGCCAGCAGCCAAGTTGGTGGGAAATCAGATACGCAGTATTTT.

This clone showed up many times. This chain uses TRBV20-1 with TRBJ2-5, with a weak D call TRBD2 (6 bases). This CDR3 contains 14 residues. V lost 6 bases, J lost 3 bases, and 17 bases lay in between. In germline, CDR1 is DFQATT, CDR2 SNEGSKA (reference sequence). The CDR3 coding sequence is TGCAGTGCCAAGACTTGGCGGGGCAAAGAGACCCAGTACTTC. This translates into CSAKTWRGKETQYF.

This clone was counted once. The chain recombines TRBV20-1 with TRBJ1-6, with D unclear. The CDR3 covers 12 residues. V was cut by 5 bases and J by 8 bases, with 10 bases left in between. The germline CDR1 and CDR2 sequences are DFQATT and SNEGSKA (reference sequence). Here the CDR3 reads CSAGILHSPLHF. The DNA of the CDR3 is TGCAGTGCTGGGATTCTGCATTCACCCCTCCACTTT.

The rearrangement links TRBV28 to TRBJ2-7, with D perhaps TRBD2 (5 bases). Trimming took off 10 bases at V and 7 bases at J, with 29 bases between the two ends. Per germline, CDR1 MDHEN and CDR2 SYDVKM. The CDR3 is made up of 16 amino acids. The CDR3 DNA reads TGTGCCAACATTCCCGAGGAGGTTGGCGGATGGCTGGAGCAGTACTTC. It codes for CANIPEEVGGWLEQYF.

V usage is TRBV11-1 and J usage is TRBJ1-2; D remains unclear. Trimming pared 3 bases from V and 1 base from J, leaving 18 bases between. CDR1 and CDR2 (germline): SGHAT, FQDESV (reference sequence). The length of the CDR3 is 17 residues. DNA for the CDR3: TGTGCCAGCAGCTTCCCGACAAGAGTATACGATAACTATGGCTACACCTTC. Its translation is CASSFPTRVYDNYGYTF.

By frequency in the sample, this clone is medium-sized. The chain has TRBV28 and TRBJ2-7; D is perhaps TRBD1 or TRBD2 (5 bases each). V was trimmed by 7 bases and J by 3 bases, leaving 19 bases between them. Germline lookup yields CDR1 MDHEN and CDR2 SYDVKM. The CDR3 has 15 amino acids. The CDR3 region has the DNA TGTGCCAGCACTTCGTCCGGGACGCGGAGCTACGAGCAGTACTTC. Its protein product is CASTSSGTRSYEQYF.

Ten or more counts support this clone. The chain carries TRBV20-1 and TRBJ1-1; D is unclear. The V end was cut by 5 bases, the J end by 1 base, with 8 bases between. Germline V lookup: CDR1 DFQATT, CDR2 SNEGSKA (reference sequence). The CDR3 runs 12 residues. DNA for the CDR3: TGCAGTGCTCCCCGACAGAACACTGAAGCTTTCTTT. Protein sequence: CSAPRQNTEAFF.